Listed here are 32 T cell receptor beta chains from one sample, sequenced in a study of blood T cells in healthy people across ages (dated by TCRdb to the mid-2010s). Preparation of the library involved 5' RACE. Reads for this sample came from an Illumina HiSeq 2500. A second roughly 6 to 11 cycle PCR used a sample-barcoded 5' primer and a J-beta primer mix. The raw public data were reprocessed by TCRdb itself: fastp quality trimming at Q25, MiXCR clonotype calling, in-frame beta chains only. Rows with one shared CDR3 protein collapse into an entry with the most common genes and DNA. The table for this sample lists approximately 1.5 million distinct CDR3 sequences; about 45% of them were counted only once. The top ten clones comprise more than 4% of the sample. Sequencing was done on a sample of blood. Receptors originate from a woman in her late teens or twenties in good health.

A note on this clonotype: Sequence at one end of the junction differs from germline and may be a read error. The CDR3 DNA sequence: TGCAGTGCTAGAGAGGACGGTGGCTATGGCTGCACCTTC. Its protein is CSAREDGGYGCTF. The chain carries TRBV20-1 and TRBJ1-2, with D hard to call. Germline loops: CDR1 DFQATT, CDR2 SNEGSKA (reference sequence). CDR3 length: 13 residues.

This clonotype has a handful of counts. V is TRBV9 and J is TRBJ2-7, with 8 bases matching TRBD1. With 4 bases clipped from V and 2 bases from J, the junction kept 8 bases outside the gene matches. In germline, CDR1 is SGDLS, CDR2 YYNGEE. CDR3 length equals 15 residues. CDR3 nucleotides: TGTGCCAGCAGCTCCAGGACAGGGACCGCCTACGAGCAGTACTTC. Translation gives CASSSRTGTAYEQYF.

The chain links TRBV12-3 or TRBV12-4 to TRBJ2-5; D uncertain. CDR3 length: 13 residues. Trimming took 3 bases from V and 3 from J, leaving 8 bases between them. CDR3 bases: TGTGCCAGCAGTTTCTTTAGCAAAGAGACCCAGTACTTC. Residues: CASSFFSKETQYF.

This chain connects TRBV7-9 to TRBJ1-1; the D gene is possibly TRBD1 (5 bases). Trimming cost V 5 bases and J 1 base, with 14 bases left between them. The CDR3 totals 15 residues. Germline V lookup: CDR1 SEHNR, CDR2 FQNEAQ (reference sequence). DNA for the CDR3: TGTGCCAGCAGCACTTTGGGACCGAGGAACACTGAAGCTTTCTTT. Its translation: CASSTLGPRNTEAFF.

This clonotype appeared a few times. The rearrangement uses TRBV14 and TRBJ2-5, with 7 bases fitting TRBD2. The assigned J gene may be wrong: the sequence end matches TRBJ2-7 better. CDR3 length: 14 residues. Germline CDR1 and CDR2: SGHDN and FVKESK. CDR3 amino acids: CASSQVGGTNEQYF. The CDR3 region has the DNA TGTGCCAGCAGCCAAGTGGGAGGGACCAACGAGCAGTACTTC.

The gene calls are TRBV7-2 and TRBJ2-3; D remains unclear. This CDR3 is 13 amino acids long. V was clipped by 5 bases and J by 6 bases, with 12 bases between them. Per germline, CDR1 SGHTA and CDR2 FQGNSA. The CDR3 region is CASSALMGDTQYF. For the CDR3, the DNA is TGTGCCAGCAGCGCACTAATGGGGGATACGCAGTATTTT.

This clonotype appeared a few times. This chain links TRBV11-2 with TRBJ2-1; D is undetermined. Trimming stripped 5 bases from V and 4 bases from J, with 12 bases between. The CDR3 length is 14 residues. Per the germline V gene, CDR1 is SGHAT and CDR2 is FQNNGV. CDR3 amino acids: CASSPVSNYNEQFF. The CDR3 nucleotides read TGTGCCAGCAGCCCAGTATCGAATTACAATGAGCAGTTCTTC.

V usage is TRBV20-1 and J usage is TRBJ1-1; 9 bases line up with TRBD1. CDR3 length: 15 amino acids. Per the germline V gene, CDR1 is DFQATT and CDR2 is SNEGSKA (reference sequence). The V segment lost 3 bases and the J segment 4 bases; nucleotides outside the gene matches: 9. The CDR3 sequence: CSARGTGIKLTEAFF. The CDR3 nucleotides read TGCAGTGCTAGGGGGACAGGGATCAAGCTCACTGAAGCTTTCTTT.

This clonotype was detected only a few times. The CDR3 loop is CASSSDREPADTQYF. CDR3 nucleotides: TGTGCCAGCAGCTCGGACAGGGAGCCCGCAGATACGCAGTATTTT. This chain links TRBV12-3 or TRBV12-4 with TRBJ2-3; 8 nucleotides line up with TRBD1. This CDR3 comprises 15 residues. V was pared by 6 bases and J by 4 bases, with 9 bases of the junction left unmatched.

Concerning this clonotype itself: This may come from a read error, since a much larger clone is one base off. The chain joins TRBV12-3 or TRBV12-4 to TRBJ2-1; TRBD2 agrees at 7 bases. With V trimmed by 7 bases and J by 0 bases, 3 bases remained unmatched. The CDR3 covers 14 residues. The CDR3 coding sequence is TGTGCCAGCATTGGGGGGGGCTCCTACAATGAGCAGTTCTTC. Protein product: CASIGGGSYNEQFF.

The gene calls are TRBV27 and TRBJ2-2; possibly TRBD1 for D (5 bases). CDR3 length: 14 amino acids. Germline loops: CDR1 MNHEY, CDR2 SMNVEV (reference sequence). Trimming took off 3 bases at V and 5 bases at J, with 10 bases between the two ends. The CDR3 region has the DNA TGTGCCAGCAGTTTCAGGTGGACAACCGGGGAGCTGTTTTTT. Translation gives CASSFRWTTGELFF.

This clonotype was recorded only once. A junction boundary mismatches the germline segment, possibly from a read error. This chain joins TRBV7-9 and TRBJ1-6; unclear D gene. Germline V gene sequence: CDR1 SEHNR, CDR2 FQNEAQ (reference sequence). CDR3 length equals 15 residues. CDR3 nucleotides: TGTGCCAGCAGCTCCGGAGTGTCCTATAATTCACCCCGCTACTTT. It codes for CASSSGVSYNSPRYF. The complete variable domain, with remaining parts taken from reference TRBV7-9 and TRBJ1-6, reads DTGVSQNPRHKITKRGQNVTFRCDPISEHNRLYWYRQTLGQGPEFLTYFQNEAQLEKSRLLSDRFSAERPKGSFSTLEIQRTEQGDSAMYLCASSSGVSYNSPRYFGNGTRLTVT.

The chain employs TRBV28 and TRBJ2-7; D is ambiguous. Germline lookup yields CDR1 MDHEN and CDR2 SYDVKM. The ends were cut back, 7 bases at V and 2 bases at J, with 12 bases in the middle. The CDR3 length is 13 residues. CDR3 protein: CASNPRPAYEQYF. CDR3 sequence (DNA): TGTGCCAGCAACCCACGACCTGCCTACGAGCAGTACTTC.

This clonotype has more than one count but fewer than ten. CDR3: CASSRRGVSQETQYF. The CDR3 DNA sequence: TGTGCCAGCAGCCGACGGGGGGTGTCCCAAGAGACCCAGTACTTC. This sequence joins TRBV7-9 and TRBJ2-7; 7 bases are shared with TRBD2. Gene TRBJ2-5 matches the end of the DNA better, so the J call may be wrong. The CDR3 runs 15 residues. Germline loops: CDR1 SEHNR, CDR2 FQNEAQ (reference sequence).

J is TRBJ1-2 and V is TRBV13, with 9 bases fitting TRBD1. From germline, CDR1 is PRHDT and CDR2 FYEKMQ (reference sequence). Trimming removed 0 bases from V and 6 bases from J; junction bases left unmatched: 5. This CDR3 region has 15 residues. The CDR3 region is CASSLGAGQGNGYTF. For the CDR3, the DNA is TGTGCCAGCAGCTTAGGCGCGGGACAGGGAAATGGCTACACCTTC.

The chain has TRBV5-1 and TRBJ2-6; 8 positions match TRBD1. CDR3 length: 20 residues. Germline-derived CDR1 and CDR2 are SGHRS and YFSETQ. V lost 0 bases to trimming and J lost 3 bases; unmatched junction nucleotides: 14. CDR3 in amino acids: CASSLVGSDRESGGANVLTF. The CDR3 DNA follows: TGCGCCAGCAGCTTGGTTGGGTCGGACAGGGAATCTGGTGGGGCCAACGTCCTGACTTTC.

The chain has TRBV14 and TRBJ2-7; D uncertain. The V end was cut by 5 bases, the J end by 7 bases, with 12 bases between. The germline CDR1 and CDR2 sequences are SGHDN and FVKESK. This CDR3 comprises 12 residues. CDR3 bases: TGTGCCAGCAGCTTTTTTGACTCGGAGCAGTACTTC. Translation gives CASSFFDSEQYF.

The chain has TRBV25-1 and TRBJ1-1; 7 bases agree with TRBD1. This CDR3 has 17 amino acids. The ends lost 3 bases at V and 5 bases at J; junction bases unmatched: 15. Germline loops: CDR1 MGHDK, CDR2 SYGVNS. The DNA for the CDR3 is TGTGCCAGCAGTGATGGGGGAACTAGACAGGGCGGAACTGAAGCTTTCTTT. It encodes CASSDGGTRQGGTEAFF.

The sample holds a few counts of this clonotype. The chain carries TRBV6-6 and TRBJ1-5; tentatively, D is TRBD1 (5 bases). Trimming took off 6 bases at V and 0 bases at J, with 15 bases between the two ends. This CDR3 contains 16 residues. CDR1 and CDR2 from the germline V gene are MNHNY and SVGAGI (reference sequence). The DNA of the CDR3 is TGTGCCAGCAGGGGGGTGACAGAATATAGCAATCAGCCCCAGCATTTT. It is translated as CASRGVTEYSNQPQHF.

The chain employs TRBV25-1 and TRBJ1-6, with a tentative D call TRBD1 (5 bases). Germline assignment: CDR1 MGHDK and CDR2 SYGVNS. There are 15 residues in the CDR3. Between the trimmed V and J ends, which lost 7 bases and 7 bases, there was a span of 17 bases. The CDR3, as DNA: TGTGCCAGCACTCGAGGGGCCCAGAAAAATTCACCCCTCCACTTT. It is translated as CASTRGAQKNSPLHF.

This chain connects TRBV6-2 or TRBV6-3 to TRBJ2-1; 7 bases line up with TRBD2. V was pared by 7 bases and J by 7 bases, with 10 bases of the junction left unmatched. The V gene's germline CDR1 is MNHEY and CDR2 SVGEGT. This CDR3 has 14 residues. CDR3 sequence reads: CASKLSGIQNEQFF. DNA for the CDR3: TGTGCCAGCAAACTAAGCGGGATACAGAATGAGCAGTTCTTC.

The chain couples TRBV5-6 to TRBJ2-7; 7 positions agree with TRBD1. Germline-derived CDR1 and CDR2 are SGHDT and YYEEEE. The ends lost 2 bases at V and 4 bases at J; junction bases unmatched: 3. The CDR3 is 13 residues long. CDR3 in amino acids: CASSFQGDYEQYF. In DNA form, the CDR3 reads TGTGCCAGCAGCTTTCAGGGGGATTACGAGCAGTACTTC. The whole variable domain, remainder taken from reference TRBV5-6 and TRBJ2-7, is DAGVTQSPTHLIKTRGQQVTLRCSPKSGHDTVSWYQQALGQGPQFIFQYYEEEERQRGNFPDRFSGHQFPNYSSELNVNALLLGDSALYLCASSFQGDYEQYFGPGTRLTVT.

The CDR3 protein is CASSQGGFLGGYTF. The CDR3 DNA reads as TGCGCCAGCAGCCAAGGGGGATTTCTGGGGGGCTACACCTTC. This sequence joins TRBV4-1 and TRBJ1-2, with D unclear. Germline V gene sequence: CDR1 MGHRA, CDR2 YSYEKL. This CDR3 comprises 14 residues. V lost 1 base and J lost 8, with 14 bases in between.

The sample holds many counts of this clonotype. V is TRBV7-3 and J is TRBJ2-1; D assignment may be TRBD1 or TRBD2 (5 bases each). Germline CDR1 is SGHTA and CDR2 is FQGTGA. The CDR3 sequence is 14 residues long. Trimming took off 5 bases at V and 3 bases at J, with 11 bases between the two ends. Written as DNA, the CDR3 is TGTGCCAGCAGCCTCCGGGGCCTCTACAATGAGCAGTTCTTC. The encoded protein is CASSLRGLYNEQFF.

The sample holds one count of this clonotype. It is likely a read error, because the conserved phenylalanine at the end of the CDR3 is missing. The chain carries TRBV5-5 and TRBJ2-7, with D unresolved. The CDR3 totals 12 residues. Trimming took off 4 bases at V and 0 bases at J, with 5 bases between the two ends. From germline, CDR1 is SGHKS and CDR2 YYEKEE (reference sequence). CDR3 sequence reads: CASSPGSYEQYL. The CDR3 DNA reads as TGTGCCAGCAGCCCAGGCTCCTACGAGCAGTACTTA.

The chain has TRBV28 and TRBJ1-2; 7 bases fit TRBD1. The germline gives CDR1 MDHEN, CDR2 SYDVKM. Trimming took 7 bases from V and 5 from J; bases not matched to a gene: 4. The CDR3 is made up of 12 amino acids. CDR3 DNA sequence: TGTGCCAGCATGCAGGGGGAGTATGGCTACACCTTC. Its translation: CASMQGEYGYTF.

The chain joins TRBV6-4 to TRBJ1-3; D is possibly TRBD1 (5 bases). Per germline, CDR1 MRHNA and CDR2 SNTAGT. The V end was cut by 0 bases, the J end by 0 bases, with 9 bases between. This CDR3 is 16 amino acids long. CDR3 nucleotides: TGTGCCAGCAGTGACTCCGCCAGGGACTCTGGAAACACCATATATTTT. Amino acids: CASSDSARDSGNTIYF.

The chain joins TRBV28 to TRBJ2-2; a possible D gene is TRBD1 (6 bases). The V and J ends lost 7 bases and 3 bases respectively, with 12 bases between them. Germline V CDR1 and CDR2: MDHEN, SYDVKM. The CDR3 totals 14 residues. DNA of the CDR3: TGTGCCAGCATAGAGGACAGCTACACCGGGGAGCTGTTTTTT. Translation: CASIEDSYTGELFF.

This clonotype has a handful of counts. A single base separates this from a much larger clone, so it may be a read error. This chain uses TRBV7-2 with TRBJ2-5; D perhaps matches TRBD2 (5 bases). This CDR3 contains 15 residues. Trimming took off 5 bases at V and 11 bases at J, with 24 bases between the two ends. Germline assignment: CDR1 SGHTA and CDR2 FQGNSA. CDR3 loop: CASSVDSGTGNEQYF. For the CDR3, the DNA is TGTGCCAGCAGCGTAGACTCGGGAACGGGGAATGAGCAGTACTTC. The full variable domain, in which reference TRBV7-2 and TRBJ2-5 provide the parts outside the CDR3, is GAGVSQSPSNKVTEKGKDVELRCDPISGHTALYWYRQSLGQGLEFLIYFQGNSAPDKSGLPSDRFSAERTGGSVSTLTIQRTQQEDSAVYLCASSVDSGTGNEQYFGPGTRLLVL.

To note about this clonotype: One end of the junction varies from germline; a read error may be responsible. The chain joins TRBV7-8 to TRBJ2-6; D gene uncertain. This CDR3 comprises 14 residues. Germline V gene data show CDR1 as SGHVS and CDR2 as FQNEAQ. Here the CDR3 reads CASSYYSGTNVLTF. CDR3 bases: TGTGCCAGCAGCTACTACTCTGGGACCAACGTCCTGACTTTC. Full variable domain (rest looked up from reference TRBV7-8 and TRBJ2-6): GAGVSQSPRYKVAKRGQDVALRCDPISGHVSLFWYQQALGQGPEFLTYFQNEAQLDKSGLPSDRFFAERPEGSVSTLKIQRTQQEDSAVYLCASSYYSGTNVLTFGAGSRLTVL.

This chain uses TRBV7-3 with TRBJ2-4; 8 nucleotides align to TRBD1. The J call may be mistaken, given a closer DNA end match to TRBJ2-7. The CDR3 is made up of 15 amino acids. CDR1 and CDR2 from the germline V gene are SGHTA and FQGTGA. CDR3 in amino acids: CASSPTGQDSYEQYF. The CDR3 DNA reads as TGTGCCAGCAGCCCGACGGGACAGGATTCCTACGAGCAGTACTTC.

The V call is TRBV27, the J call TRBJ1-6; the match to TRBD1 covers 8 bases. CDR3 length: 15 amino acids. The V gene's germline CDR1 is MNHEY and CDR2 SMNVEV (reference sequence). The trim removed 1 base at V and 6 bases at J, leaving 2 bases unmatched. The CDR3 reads CASSLLQGGNSPLHF. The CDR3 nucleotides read TGTGCCAGCAGTTTATTACAGGGGGGTAATTCACCCCTCCACTTT.